This is a list of T cell receptor beta chains from one sample in a study of cytomegalovirus exposure and HLA in healthy donors. The protocol was immunoSEQ multiplex PCR, while the TCRdb copy is restricted to in-frame clones and leaves out a portion. The profile shows about 140,000 clones, 70% to 80% of them singletons. The sample taken for sequencing was PBMCs. The origin of the receptors is a man aged 25 to 45 in good health and CMV-seronegative. Each CDR3 is given with its conserved first and last residue. Fields, in order: D gene, V gene, clone size, J gene, CDR3 DNA, CDR3 protein. A D gene is named only where the DNA matches it firmly. Where a row states a size, it is once, few, many or the class of an expanded clone; other rows omit it.

TRBD2	TRBV6-6	.	TRBJ2-7	TGTGCCAGCAGTTCGGGGCTAGCGGGGTCCAAGTACGAGCAGTACTTC	CASSSGLAGSKYEQYF
TRBD1	TRBV19	.	TRBJ1-5	TGTGCCAGTAGTGTTACAGGGGGAGACACCTATCTGAGCAATCAGCCCCAGCATTTT	CASSVTGGDTYLSNQPQHF
TRBD1	TRBV5-4	.	TRBJ1-4	TGTGCCAGCAGCCGCAGGGGGAACAGGGCTAATGAAAAACTGTTTTTT	CASSRRGNRANEKLFF
TRBD1	TRBV11-2	.	TRBJ2-3	TGTGCCAGCAGCCAAGGGGGCGCGGGCACAGATACGCAGTATTTT	CASSQGGAGTDTQYF
.	TRBV11-2	.	TRBJ1-3	TGTGCCAGCAGCCCCATGGGAAACACCATATATTTT	CASSPMGNTIYF
TRBD1	TRBV15	.	TRBJ1-5	TGTGCCACCAGCAGCGGGACAGGGCAAACCAATCAGCCCCAGCATTTT	CATSSGTGQTNQPQHF
TRBD1	TRBV11-1	.	TRBJ1-2	TGTGCCAGCAGCTTATTTTCACTTGGGACAGGGGTCGACTACACCTTC	CASSLFSLGTGVDYTF
TRBD1	TRBV7-3	.	TRBJ2-1	TGTGCCAGCAGCGTTCACAGGGGGCTTAACAATGAGCAGTTCTTC	CASSVHRGLNNEQFF
TRBD1	TRBV18	.	TRBJ1-1	TGTGCCAGCTCACCGACGGGACAGCTTAACACTGAAGCTTTCTTT	CASSPTGQLNTEAFF
.	TRBV18	.	TRBJ2-2	TGTGCCAGCTCACCATTTTCGAGGATAACGAACACCGGGGAGCTGTTTTTT	CASSPFSRITNTGELFF
TRBD1	TRBV7-2	.	TRBJ2-4	TGTGCCAGCAGCCTCCCTCCGGGACAGGGCTCCTTAGCCAAAAACATTCAGTACTTC	CASSLPPGQGSLAKNIQYF
TRBD1	TRBV19	.	TRBJ1-5	TGTGCCAGTAACGACAGGGATCAGCCCCAGCATTTT	CASNDRDQPQHF
TRBD1	TRBV11-1	.	TRBJ2-7	TGTGCCAGCAGCCTACAGGGGAGCTCCTACGAGCAGTACTTC	CASSLQGSSYEQYF
.	TRBV4-1	.	TRBJ2-2	TGCGCCAGCAGCCAAGCCCTCGGGGAGCTGTTTTTT	CASSQALGELFF
.	TRBV7-8	.	TRBJ2-3	TGTGCCAGCAGCTTAGCTTCTAGCGACTCGCAGTATTTT	CASSLASSDSQYF
.	TRBV11-3	few	TRBJ2-1	TGTGCCAGCAGCTTAGCTGGCGGGAATTCCTACAATGAGCAGTTCTTC	CASSLAGGNSYNEQFF
.	TRBV4-2	once	TRBJ2-7	TGTGCCAGCAGCCAAGGAGCGGGCAGGGGGACCTACGAGCAGTACTTC	CASSQGAGRGTYEQYF